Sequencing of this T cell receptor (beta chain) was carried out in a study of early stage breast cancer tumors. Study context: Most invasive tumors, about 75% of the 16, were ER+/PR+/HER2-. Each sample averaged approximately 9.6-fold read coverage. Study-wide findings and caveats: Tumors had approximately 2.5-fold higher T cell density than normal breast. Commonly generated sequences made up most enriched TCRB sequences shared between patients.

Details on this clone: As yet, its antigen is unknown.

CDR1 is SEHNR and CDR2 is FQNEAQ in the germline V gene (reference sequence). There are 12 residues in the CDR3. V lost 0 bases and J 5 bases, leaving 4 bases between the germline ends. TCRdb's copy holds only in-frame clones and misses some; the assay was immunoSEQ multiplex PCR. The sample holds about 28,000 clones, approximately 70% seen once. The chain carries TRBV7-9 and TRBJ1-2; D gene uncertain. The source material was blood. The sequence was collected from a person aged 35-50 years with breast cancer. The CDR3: CASSLAGYGYTF. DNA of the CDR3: TGTGCCAGCAGCTTAGCAGGTTATGGCTACACCTTC. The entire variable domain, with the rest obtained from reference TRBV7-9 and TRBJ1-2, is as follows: DTGVSQNPRHKITKRGQNVTFRCDPISEHNRLYWYRQTLGQGPEFLTYFQNEAQLEKSRLLSDRFSAERPKGSFSTLEIQRTEQGDSAMYLCASSLAGYGYTFGSGTRLTVV.